Shown below are 29 T cell receptor beta chains from a single sample sequenced in a study of response to subunit inactivated influenza vaccine (dated by TCRdb to 2016 to 2019). Libraries were prepared through RT-PCR. Instrument used: Illumina HiSeq 2500. TCRdb reprocessed the public reads (quality trimming at Q25 with fastp, clone calling with MiXCR) and kept in-frame beta chains. Each entry merges the rows of one CDR3 protein and shows their most common DNA and genes. The sample data list 450,000 to 500,000 distinct CDR3 sequences, and approximately 11% of these were observed just once. The ten largest clonotypes hold more than 10% of the sample. Sample time point, as interpreted from the label and publication: approximately 47 days after influenza vaccine administration. The sequences come from PBMCs from blood, collected 45 days after vaccination. All receptors derive from a middle-aged man who received an inactivated influenza vaccine. Donor details come from another sample of the same person, matched by shared clones.

The gene calls are TRBV20-1 and TRBJ1-5; D is undetermined. CDR3 length: 14 amino acids. From germline, CDR1 is DFQATT and CDR2 SNEGSKA (reference sequence). V dropped 3 bases and J dropped 0 bases, with 9 bases sitting between them. CDR3 DNA sequence: TGCAGTGCTAGTTTGGTCTATAGCAATCAGCCCCAGCATTTT. Translation gives CSASLVYSNQPQHF.

This clonotype was seen a handful of times. The chain has TRBV5-1 and TRBJ2-5, with 10 bases identical to TRBD1. V lost 4 bases, J lost 9 bases, and 6 bases stayed unmatched. Germline-derived CDR1 and CDR2 are SGHRS and YFSETQ. This CDR3 is built from 13 residues. The CDR3 spells CASSPGTGEAQYF. CDR3 nucleotide sequence: TGCGCCAGCAGCCCCGGGACAGGGGAGGCCCAGTACTTC.

This clonotype occurred many times. CDR3 protein: CSTRQGMGETQYF. CDR3 nucleotides: TGCAGCACCCGACAGGGAATGGGAGAGACCCAGTACTTC. V gene TRBV29-1 combines with J gene TRBJ2-5, with 7 nucleotides matching TRBD1. CDR3 length equals 13 residues. V gave up 8 bases and J gave up 4 bases; unmatched junction bases: 10. In germline, CDR1 is SQVTM, CDR2 ANQGSEA.

This clonotype was counted many times. V usage is TRBV12-3 or TRBV12-4 and J usage is TRBJ2-2; D might be TRBD1 or TRBD2, each matching 5 bases. The V and J ends lost 3 bases and 6 bases respectively, with 8 bases between them. The CDR3 is 13 residues long. In DNA, the CDR3 is TGTGCCAGCAGTTTCAGGGACGCCGGGGAGCTGTTTTTT. Translating gives CASSFRDAGELFF.

The chain employs TRBV7-2 and TRBJ2-1; 8 bases are a match to TRBD1. The CDR3 loop spans 12 amino acids. CDR1 is SGHTA, CDR2 FQGNSA, per germline. V shed 5 bases and J 12 bases; nucleotides not matched to a gene: 6. This CDR3 reads CASSQDREVQFF. CDR3 in DNA: TGTGCCAGCAGCCAGGACAGGGAGGTGCAGTTCTTC.

The sample holds a few counts of this clonotype. The genes are TRBV7-9 and TRBJ2-7; TRBD1 aligns across 10 bases. V shed 3 bases, J shed 7 bases, and the junction held 9 bases outside the gene matches. Germline values: CDR1 SEHNR, CDR2 FQNEAQ (reference sequence). The CDR3 contains 15 residues. CDR3: CASSFGWGQGNEQYF. The CDR3 bases are TGTGCCAGCAGCTTCGGATGGGGACAGGGGAATGAGCAGTACTTC.

A single count supports this clonotype. The junction departs from germline at one end; a sequencing error may be responsible. The V and J genes are TRBV7-2 and TRBJ1-1, with D uncertain. CDR1 SGHTA and CDR2 FQGNSA come from the germline V gene. This CDR3 spans 13 amino acids. The CDR3 DNA sequence: TGTGCCAGCAGCTTAGTCATCAACACTGAAGCTCTCTTT. Translated: CASSLVINTEALF.

CDR3 sequence reads: CSVGTSGETQYF. The CDR3 nucleotides read TGCAGCGTTGGAACTAGCGGAGAGACCCAGTACTTC. The genes are TRBV29-1 and TRBJ2-5, with 8 bases matching TRBD2. The CDR3 sequence is 12 residues long. Germline trimming cut 4 bases from V and 4 bases from J; bases unmatched to any gene: 2. The germline CDR1 and CDR2 sequences are SQVTM and ANQGSEA.

The CDR3 coding sequence is TGTGCCAGCGGGACCCCCGGGAACGAGCAGTACTTC. Translated: CASGTPGNEQYF. The rearrangement joins TRBV6-2 or TRBV6-3 to TRBJ2-7, with D possibly being TRBD1 or TRBD2 (5 bases each). Germline CDR1 is MNHEY and CDR2 is SVGEGT. The V end was cut by 8 bases, the J end by 5 bases, with 13 bases between. CDR3 length: 12 residues.

Note on this clonotype: A junction boundary mismatches the germline segment, possibly from a read error. The gene calls are TRBV5-6 and TRBJ2-7; maybe TRBD1 (6 bases). CDR1 is SGHDT, CDR2 YYEEEE, per germline. The CDR3 extends over 14 amino acids. In DNA, the CDR3 is TGTGCCAGCAGCTTGTATGTCCCCGCCAGGGGCCTTTTCTTC. As protein: CASSLYVPARGLFF.

This chain links TRBV20-1 with TRBJ2-5; D is uncertain. In germline, CDR1 is DFQATT, CDR2 SNEGSKA (reference sequence). The length of the CDR3 is 14 residues. V lost 1 base to trimming and J lost 1 base, with 10 bases between them. In DNA form, the CDR3 reads TGCAGTGCTAGAGTTGTGGCATTCCAAGAGACCCAGTACTTC. This codes for CSARVVAFQETQYF.

This clonotype was seen ten or more times. The CDR3: CASSLRMTGAYEQYF. The CDR3 DNA reads as TGTGCCAGCAGCTTAAGGATGACAGGGGCCTACGAGCAGTACTTC. The gene calls are TRBV7-2 and TRBJ2-7; the match to TRBD1 covers 8 bases. The V and J ends lost 2 bases and 2 bases, in that order; junction bases with no gene match: 5. This CDR3 region has 15 residues. Germline V gives CDR1 SGHTA, CDR2 FQGNSA.

There are a few counts of this clonotype. The DNA of the CDR3 is TGTGCCAGCAGCCAGGTCAGGAACACCGGGGAGCTGTTTTTT. It specifies CASSQVRNTGELFF. The rearrangement links TRBV4-2 to TRBJ2-2, with no clear D. Germline lookup yields CDR1 LGHNA and CDR2 YNFKEQ. This CDR3 is 14 amino acids long. The V gene lost 3 bases and the J gene lost 1 base, with 6 bases spanning the gap.

This clonotype has more than one count but fewer than ten. The rearrangement uses TRBV10-3 and TRBJ1-3; D unresolved. This CDR3 comprises 12 residues. Trimming cost V 4 bases and J 8 bases, with 9 bases left between them. The V gene's germline CDR1 is ENHRY and CDR2 SYGVKD. The CDR3: CAISGGRDTIYF. The CDR3 DNA reads TGTGCCATCAGTGGAGGCCGTGACACCATATATTTT.

The chain couples TRBV13 to TRBJ2-1; 9 bases are a match to TRBD2. Losses at the gene ends were 7 bases for V and 4 bases for J; bases not matched to a gene: 11. The CDR3 is 16 amino acids. CDR1 is PRHDT, CDR2 FYEKMQ, per germline (reference sequence). CDR3 in DNA: TGTGCCAGCATCAGCCTTAGCGGGGGCGTATACAATGAGCAGTTCTTC. Encoded protein: CASISLSGGVYNEQFF.

A few counts support this clonotype. J is TRBJ1-2 and V is TRBV6-5; D gene uncertain. The V gene lost 0 bases and the J gene lost 1 base, with 9 bases spanning the gap. The CDR3 runs 15 residues. From germline, CDR1 is MNHEY and CDR2 SVGAGI. CDR3 in DNA: TGTGCCAGCAGTTACTCGACCGGATATAACTATGGCTACACCTTC. Translated, it gives CASSYSTGYNYGYTF.

In its sample, this clonotype was seen a few times. The V call is TRBV15, the J call TRBJ2-5; no reliable D call. From germline, CDR1 is LNHNV and CDR2 YYDKDF (reference sequence). V was trimmed by 1 base and J by 2 bases, leaving 5 bases between them. This CDR3 is built from 13 residues. CDR3 DNA: TGTGCCACCAGCAGAGCCCCACAAGAGACCCAGTACTTC. This translates into CATSRAPQETQYF.

The gene calls are TRBV29-1 and TRBJ2-5, with 13 bases lining up with TRBD2. The V gene end was trimmed by 6 bases and the J gene end by 6 bases; junction bases not matched to a gene: 7. Per the germline V gene, CDR1 is SQVTM and CDR2 is ANQGSEA. The CDR3 sequence is 14 residues long. The CDR3 DNA sequence: TGCAGCGTCTTACTAGCGGGAGGGCGGCAGACCCAGTACTTC. This sequence encodes CSVLLAGGRQTQYF. The full variable domain, in which reference TRBV29-1 and TRBJ2-5 provide the parts outside the CDR3, is SAVISQKPSRDICQRGTSLTIQCQVDSQVTMMFWYRQQPGQSLTLIATANQGSEATYESGFVIDKFPISRPNLTFSTLTVSNMSPEDSSIYLCSVLLAGGRQTQYFGPGTRLLVL.

There are a few counts of this clonotype. The chain uses TRBV20-1 and TRBJ2-1, with 8 positions matching TRBD2. V shed 6 bases, J shed 0 bases, and the junction held 16 bases outside the gene matches. This CDR3 contains 18 residues. Per the germline V gene, CDR1 is DFQATT and CDR2 is SNEGSKA (reference sequence). CDR3 nucleotides: TGCAGTGCGGTTCCCCGCGGGAGGATATCGAGCTCCTACAATGAGCAGTTCTTC. It is translated as CSAVPRGRISSSYNEQFF.

This clonotype appeared many times. This rearrangement joins TRBV27 to TRBJ2-7; TRBD1 matches at 8 bases. This CDR3 is 14 amino acids long. CDR1 MNHEY and CDR2 SMNVEV come from the germline V gene (reference sequence). The junction had 4 bases not matched to a gene; V was cut back by 5 bases and J by 1 base. The CDR3 loop reads CASSANRGSYEQYF. CDR3 coding DNA: TGTGCCAGCAGTGCAAACAGGGGGTCCTACGAGCAGTACTTC.

This clonotype was detected many times. The V call is TRBV12-3 or TRBV12-4, the J call TRBJ1-2; D is perhaps TRBD1 (6 bases). This CDR3 region has 14 residues. V was trimmed by 7 bases and J by 6 bases, leaving 18 bases between them. Here the CDR3 reads CASTSSGTQNGYTF. The CDR3 DNA is TGTGCCAGCACATCCTCCGGGACACAAAATGGCTACACCTTC.

This clonotype was found a few times. The rearrangement uses TRBV20-1 and TRBJ2-1; D not resolved. CDR1 is DFQATT, CDR2 SNEGSKA, per germline (reference sequence). The V gene lost 0 bases and the J gene lost 3 bases, with 12 bases spanning the gap. This CDR3 is built from 15 residues. CDR3 DNA sequence: TGCAGTGCTAGAGATGTGGGGTCGAACTACAATGAGCAGTTCTTC. Amino acids: CSARDVGSNYNEQFF.

This clonotype was seen ten or more times. Germline and junction disagree at one end, which may indicate a read error. The gene calls are TRBV5-1 and TRBJ2-1, with 9 bases matching TRBD2. Germline CDR1 and CDR2: SGHRS and YFSETQ. CDR3 length: 15 amino acids. CDR3 protein: CASSLGAGGNNEQFF. CDR3 nucleotide sequence: TGTGCCAGCAGCTTAGGAGCGGGGGGAAACAATGAGCAGTTCTTC. The variable domain in full, completed from reference TRBV5-1 and TRBJ2-1, reads KAGVTQTPRYLIKTRGQQVTLSCSPISGHRSVSWYQQTPGQGLQFLFEYFSETQRNKGNFPGRFSGRQFSNSRSEMNVSTLELGDSALYLCASSLGAGGNNEQFFGPGTRLTVL.

Many counts were recorded for this clonotype. The V and J genes are TRBV6-5 and TRBJ2-7; D perhaps matches TRBD2 (6 bases). The V and J ends lost 0 bases and 6 bases respectively, with 15 bases between them. The CDR3 extends over 15 amino acids. The germline CDR1 and CDR2 sequences are MNHEY and SVGAGI. CDR3 nucleotide sequence: TGTGCCAGCAGTTACTCCGGCCCCGGAGGGCTCGAGCAGTACTTC. Its translation: CASSYSGPGGLEQYF.

This clonotype appeared many times. The V gene is TRBV20-1, the J gene TRBJ2-1; D call uncertain. From germline, CDR1 is DFQATT and CDR2 SNEGSKA (reference sequence). Trimming removed 0 bases at V and 0 bases at J, with 6 bases between. There are 14 residues in the CDR3. The CDR3 DNA reads as TGCAGTGCTAGAGAGGTAGTCTCCTACAATGAGCAGTTCTTC. Residues: CSAREVVSYNEQFF.

This clonotype occurred many times. V and J are TRBV12-3 or TRBV12-4 and TRBJ2-5, with 9 bases that match TRBD1. The CDR3 runs 14 residues. Trimming cost V 5 bases and J 1 base; bases outside gene matches: 2. The DNA for the CDR3 is TGTGCCAGCAGTCCGACAGGGGGCCAAGAGACCCAGTACTTC. Amino acids: CASSPTGGQETQYF.

In its sample, this clonotype was seen a few times. J is TRBJ2-7 and V is TRBV12-3 or TRBV12-4; TRBD1 matches 7 bases. The CDR3 totals 15 residues. Germline trimming cut 5 bases from V and 1 base from J; bases unmatched to any gene: 8. CDR3 amino acids: CASSPYATGSYEQYF. CDR3 coding DNA: TGTGCCAGCAGTCCGTACGCGACAGGGTCCTACGAGCAGTACTTC.

This clonotype was seen only a few times. This chain joins TRBV5-1 and TRBJ1-5; D not certain. Deletions cut 0 bases from V and 3 bases from J, with 4 bases between. Germline V lookup: CDR1 SGHRS, CDR2 YFSETQ. CDR3 length equals 13 residues. CDR3 DNA sequence: TGCGCCAGCAGCTTGGATGCCAATCAGCCCCAGCATTTT. It is translated as CASSLDANQPQHF.

This chain connects TRBV7-2 to TRBJ2-5; weak D call: TRBD2 (6 bases). V dropped 4 bases and J dropped 2 bases, with 14 bases sitting between them. In germline, CDR1 is SGHTA, CDR2 FQGNSA. The CDR3 length is 15 residues. CDR3 sequence (DNA): TGTGCCAGCAGCTCTACCGGACGGGGGCAAGAGACCCAGTACTTC. This sequence encodes CASSSTGRGQETQYF.